These 22 T cell receptor beta chains came from one sample sequenced in a study of cytomegalovirus exposure and HLA in healthy donors. Researchers ran the PCR with 60 Vbeta and 13 Jbeta primers. Libraries were prepared by immunoSEQ multiplex PCR; TCRdb keeps only in-frame clonotypes and omits some of them. The table shows 150,000 or so clones, with approximately 70% occurring only once. Sequenced input: PBMCs. The receptor source for this set is a woman aged 55 to 70 in good health and CMV-seropositive.

The CDR3 sequence is CASSVSGMRETQYF. The DNA of the CDR3 is TGTGCCAGCAGCGTAAGCGGGATGAGGGAGACCCAGTACTTC. The V and J genes are TRBV9 and TRBJ2-5; 7 bases are a match to TRBD2. V trimming: 1 base; J trimming: 5 bases; junction bases outside the gene matches: 5. The CDR3 totals 14 residues. Germline values: CDR1 SGDLS, CDR2 YYNGEE.

This chain links TRBV6-1 with TRBJ2-7; no clear D gene. V was clipped by 0 bases and J by 2 bases, with 11 bases between them. Germline loops: CDR1 MNHNS, CDR2 SASEGT. The CDR3 runs to 15 residues. CDR3 in DNA: TGTGCCAGCAGTGAAGCGCGCGGCATCGCCTACGAGCAGTACTTC. Its protein is CASSEARGIAYEQYF.

This sequence joins TRBV7-9 and TRBJ2-1, with TRBD1 matching 8 bases. The CDR3 is 14 amino acids. The V gene end was trimmed by 5 bases and the J gene end by 5 bases; junction bases not matched to a gene: 5. The germline V gene encodes CDR1 SEHNR and CDR2 FQNEAQ (reference sequence). CDR3 residues: CASSVDRDHNEQFF. The CDR3 DNA reads as TGTGCCAGCAGCGTGGACAGGGACCACAATGAGCAGTTCTTC.

CDR3 bases: TGTGCCAGCAGCCCACACGGGGACGAGCAGTACTTC. Amino acids: CASSPHGDEQYF. The chain uses TRBV11-2 and TRBJ2-7; D is perhaps TRBD2 (5 bases). This CDR3 is 12 amino acids long. Per germline, CDR1 SGHAT and CDR2 FQNNGV. V gave up 5 bases and J gave up 5 bases, with 10 bases separating them.

V and J are TRBV25-1 and TRBJ2-5; 12 nucleotides align to TRBD1. The ends lost 6 bases at V and 5 bases at J; junction bases unmatched: 4. The CDR3 totals 14 residues. Germline V CDR1 and CDR2: MGHDK, SYGVNS. In DNA form, the CDR3 reads TGTGCCAGCAGGGGGGACAGGGGGCATGAGACCCAGTACTTC. Translation gives CASRGDRGHETQYF.

This clone was observed many times. The chain employs TRBV10-2 and TRBJ2-1, with unresolved D. This CDR3 is built from 11 residues. Trimming cost V 4 bases and J 13 bases, with 11 bases left between them. The germline V gene encodes CDR1 WSHSY and CDR2 SAAADI. This CDR3 is CASSVESAQFF. CDR3 in DNA: TGCGCCAGCAGTGTGGAGAGCGCCCAGTTCTTC.

This clone appeared a few times. CDR3 sequence (DNA): TGTGCCAGCAGTGCCAGGGGCATGAACACTGAAGCTTTCTTT. Its translation: CASSARGMNTEAFF. The chain uses TRBV2 and TRBJ1-1; maybe TRBD1 (6 bases). The V end was cut by 4 bases, the J end by 0 bases, with 9 bases between. The CDR3 runs to 14 residues. Germline CDR1 is SNHLY and CDR2 is FYNNEI.

The genes are TRBV30 and TRBJ2-7; maybe TRBD1 (6 bases). Germline CDR1 GTSNPN, CDR2 SVGIG (reference sequence). Deletions cut 0 bases from V and 9 bases from J, with 12 bases between. The CDR3 has 12 amino acids. The CDR3 region is CAWSVPGERQYF. The DNA for the CDR3 is TGTGCCTGGAGTGTACCAGGGGAGAGGCAGTACTTC.

The DNA of the CDR3 is TGTGCCAGCAGTTTCTACCGACAGGGGAGAGACCTAGCTAACTATGGCTACACCTTC. Its translation is CASSFYRQGRDLANYGYTF. The chain couples TRBV27 to TRBJ1-2; TRBD1 matches 8 bases. The CDR3 spans 19 residues. Germline loops: CDR1 MNHEY, CDR2 SMNVEV (reference sequence). Trimming at V came to 3 bases and at J to 0 bases, leaving 15 bases not matched to a gene.

The rearrangement links TRBV19 to TRBJ1-2; D is uncertain. Germline V CDR1 and CDR2: LNHDA, SQIVND (reference sequence). Trimming pared 6 bases from V and 2 bases from J, leaving 4 bases between. The CDR3 extends over 11 amino acids. CDR3 loop: CASSRNYGYTF. Here the CDR3 DNA reads TGTGCCAGTAGCAGGAACTATGGCTACACCTTC.

The rearrangement joins TRBV7-2 to TRBJ2-1; maybe TRBD1 (6 bases). The CDR3 runs 13 residues. The germline V gene has CDR1 SGHTA and CDR2 FQGNSA. V lost 5 bases to trimming and J lost 12 bases, with 17 bases between them. The CDR3 DNA reads TGTGCCAGCAGCCCCCAACCACAGGGTGGGCAGTTCTTC. It codes for CASSPQPQGGQFF.

This clone showed up just once. The J gene is TRBJ1-2, the V gene TRBV28; a weak D match, TRBD1 (5 bases). Trimming took 6 bases from V and 1 from J, leaving 21 bases between them. This CDR3 has 17 amino acids. Germline V lookup: CDR1 MDHEN, CDR2 SYDVKM. CDR3 coding DNA: TGTGCCAGCAGGTTGGGGGGGTCGCAGGCGTTTAACTATGGCTACACCTTC. It yields the protein CASRLGGSQAFNYGYTF.

The chain has TRBV19 and TRBJ2-3; the D gene is possibly TRBD2 (5 bases). This CDR3 spans 13 amino acids. Germline loops: CDR1 LNHDA, CDR2 SQIVND (reference sequence). The V and J ends lost 7 bases and 1 base respectively, with 9 bases between them. The CDR3 region has the DNA TGTGCCAGTAAACGGGGAGGCACAGATACGCAGTATTTT. Residues: CASKRGGTDTQYF.

The chain employs TRBV5-6 and TRBJ1-5, with 11 bases that match TRBD1. Trimming cost V 6 bases and J 4 bases; bases outside gene matches: 9. The CDR3 is 16 amino acids. Germline V CDR1 and CDR2: SGHDT, YYEEEE. The CDR3 nucleotides are TGTGCCAGCACCATCAGGGGACAGGGGGTTAATCAGCCCCAGCATTTT. It yields the protein CASTIRGQGVNQPQHF. Full variable domain (missing parts from reference TRBV5-6 and TRBJ1-5): DAGVTQSPTHLIKTRGQQVTLRCSPKSGHDTVSWYQQALGQGPQFIFQYYEEEERQRGNFPDRFSGHQFPNYSSELNVNALLLGDSALYLCASTIRGQGVNQPQHFGDGTRLSIL.

J is TRBJ2-7 and V is TRBV10-1; TRBD2 might be the D (5 bases). Germline V gives CDR1 WNHNN, CDR2 SYGVQD (reference sequence). Trimming removed 0 bases from V and 5 bases from J, with 14 bases in between. The CDR3 runs 15 residues. As DNA, the CDR3 is TGCGCCAGCAGTGAGTCCGGGGATCCGATACACGAGCAGTACTTC. Its protein product is CASSESGDPIHEQYF.

The chain is built from TRBV27 and TRBJ1-2; D gene uncertain. Germline lookup yields CDR1 MNHEY and CDR2 SMNVEV (reference sequence). This CDR3 region has 14 residues. Deletions cut 2 bases from V and 7 bases from J, with 14 bases between. CDR3 DNA sequence: TGTGCCAGCAGTTTACGCGTCGGGGTCGGTGGCTACACCTTC. This gives the protein CASSLRVGVGGYTF.

V and J are TRBV5-1 and TRBJ2-2; D is unresolved. The CDR3 is made up of 13 amino acids. Trimming left V 4 bases short and J 1 base short, with 5 bases between. Germline values: CDR1 SGHRS, CDR2 YFSETQ. CDR3 DNA: TGCGCCAGCAGCACAATGAACACCGGGGAGCTGTTTTTT. Amino acids: CASSTMNTGELFF.

This chain uses TRBV7-6 with TRBJ2-7, with a weak D call TRBD1 (7 bases). Germline CDR1 reads SGHVS; CDR2 reads FNYEAQ. V dropped 4 bases and J dropped 3 bases, with 10 bases sitting between them. There are 13 residues in the CDR3. The CDR3 coding sequence is TGTGCCAGCAGCTCCCAGGGGGGCTACGAGCAGTACTTC. This gives the protein CASSSQGGYEQYF. Full variable domain (missing parts from reference TRBV7-6 and TRBJ2-7): GAGVSQSPRYKVTKRGQDVALRCDPISGHVSLYWYRQALGQGPEFLTYFNYEAQQDKSGLPNDRFSAERPEGSISTLTIQRTEQRDSAMYRCASSSQGGYEQYFGPGTRLTVT.

The rearrangement uses TRBV19 and TRBJ1-1; 10 bases line up with TRBD1. Germline V gene lookup returns CDR1 LNHDA and CDR2 SQIVND (reference sequence). V was clipped by 6 bases and J by 0 bases; unmatched bases: 7. The CDR3 is 16 residues long. The CDR3 region has the DNA TGTGCCAGTAGGGACAGGGGGGCGCCTCTGAACACTGAAGCTTTCTTT. Protein: CASRDRGAPLNTEAFF. Looking up the rest from reference TRBV19 and TRBJ1-1 gives the full variable domain: DGGITQSPKYLFRKEGQNVTLSCEQNLNHDAMYWYRQDPGQGLRLIYYSQIVNDFQKGDIAEGYSVSREKKESFPLTVTSAQKNPTAFYLCASRDRGAPLNTEAFFGQGTRLTVV.

The sample holds a few counts of this clone. Additional DNA sequences in this sample encode the identical CDR3. V usage is TRBV5-1 and J usage is TRBJ2-3; 9 bases agree with TRBD2. This CDR3 spans 14 amino acids. The germline gives CDR1 SGHRS, CDR2 YFSETQ. V was pared by 7 bases and J by 6 bases, with 9 bases of the junction left unmatched. The CDR3 nucleotides are TGCGCCAGCCGTATAGCGGGAGTAAGGGATACGCAGTATTTT. Its translation: CASRIAGVRDTQYF.

This clone was recorded only once. The gene calls are TRBV5-5 and TRBJ1-1; 8 bases line up with TRBD1. J was trimmed by 5 bases and V by 1 base; bases with no gene match: 4. In germline, CDR1 is SGHKS, CDR2 YYEKEE (reference sequence). The CDR3 has 14 residues. DNA for the CDR3: TGTGCCAGCAGCTTGCTCCAGGGGGCGACTGAAGCTTTCTTT. Residues: CASSLLQGATEAFF.

This sequence joins TRBV7-2 and TRBJ2-5; 7 positions agree with TRBD1. Gene TRBJ2-7 matches the end of the DNA better, so the J call may be wrong. Germline V gene lookup returns CDR1 SGHTA and CDR2 FQGNSA. The length of the CDR3 is 15 residues. CDR3 sequence (DNA): TGTGCCAGCAGCTTAGGCAGGGGGATCCCCTACGAGCAGTACTTC. Its translation is CASSLGRGIPYEQYF.